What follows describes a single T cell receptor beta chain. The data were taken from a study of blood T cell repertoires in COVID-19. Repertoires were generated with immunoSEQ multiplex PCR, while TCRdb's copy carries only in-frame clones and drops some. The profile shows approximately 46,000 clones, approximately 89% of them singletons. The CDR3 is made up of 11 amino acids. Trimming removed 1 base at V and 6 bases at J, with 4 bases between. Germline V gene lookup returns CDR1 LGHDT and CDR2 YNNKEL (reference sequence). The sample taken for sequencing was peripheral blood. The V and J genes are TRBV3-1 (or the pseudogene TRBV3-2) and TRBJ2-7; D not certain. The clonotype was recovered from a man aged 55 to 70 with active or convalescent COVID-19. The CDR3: CASSQVSEQYF. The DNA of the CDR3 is TGTGCCAGCAGCCAAGTCTCCGAGCAGTACTTC.